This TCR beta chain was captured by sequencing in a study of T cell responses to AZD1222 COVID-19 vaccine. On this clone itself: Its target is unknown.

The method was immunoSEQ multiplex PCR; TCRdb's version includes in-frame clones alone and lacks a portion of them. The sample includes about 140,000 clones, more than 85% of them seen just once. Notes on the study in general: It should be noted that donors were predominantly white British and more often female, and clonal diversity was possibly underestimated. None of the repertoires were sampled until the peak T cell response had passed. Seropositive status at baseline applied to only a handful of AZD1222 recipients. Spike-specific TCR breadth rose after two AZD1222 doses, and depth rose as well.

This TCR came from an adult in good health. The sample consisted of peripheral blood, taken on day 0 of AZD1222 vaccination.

The CDR3 is CASLPPGLAGVGTDTQYF. The CDR3 nucleotides are TGTGCCAGCCTTCCCCCGGGACTAGCGGGAGTTGGCACAGATACGCAGTATTTT. The V and J genes are TRBV28 and TRBJ2-3, with 14 bases that match TRBD2. V lost 8 bases to trimming and J lost 1 base; unmatched junction nucleotides: 11. Germline V lookup: CDR1 MDHEN, CDR2 SYDVKM. The CDR3 runs 18 residues.